The 10 T cell receptor beta chains listed next were all sequenced from one sample in a study of blood T cell repertoires in COVID-19. The method was immunoSEQ multiplex PCR; TCRdb's version includes in-frame clones alone and lacks a portion of them. The sample has approximately 390,000 clones, 85% to 90% seen once. Sequenced sample: PBMCs or T cells enriched from blood (not recorded which). These receptors came from a woman between 50 and 59 years old who had recovered from COVID-19.

V gene TRBV27 combines with J gene TRBJ1-5; tentative D call: TRBD1 (6 bases). V gave up 6 bases and J gave up 3 bases, with 9 bases separating them. The CDR3 is made up of 13 amino acids. The germline gives CDR1 MNHEY, CDR2 SMNVEV (reference sequence). CDR3 in DNA: TGTGCCAGCAGCTGGGACATCAATCAGCCCCAGCATTTT. Translating gives CASSWDINQPQHF.

This sequence joins TRBV18 and TRBJ1-3, with D possibly being TRBD1 (5 bases). V was cut by 6 bases and J by 8 bases, with 23 bases left in between. Germline values: CDR1 KGHSH, CDR2 LQKENI. The CDR3 contains 16 residues. CDR3 sequence: CASSPSAGRLGDTIYF. The CDR3 nucleotides are TGTGCCAGCTCTCCCTCGGCAGGGCGCTTAGGGGACACCATATATTTT. The variable domain in full, with the rest retrieved from reference TRBV18 and TRBJ1-3, is NAGVMQNPRHLVRRRGQEARLRCSPMKGHSHVYWYRQLPEEGLKFMVYLQKENIIDESGMPKERFSAEFPKEGPSILRIQQVVRGDSAAYFCASSPSAGRLGDTIYFGEGSWLTVV.

The gene calls are TRBV19 and TRBJ1-2, with D uncertain. V was trimmed by 6 bases and J by 5 bases, leaving 13 bases between them. The CDR3 has 13 residues. Looked up from germline, CDR1 is LNHDA and CDR2 is SQIVND (reference sequence). CDR3 sequence: CASSLPTDYGYTF. CDR3 DNA sequence: TGTGCCAGTAGCCTCCCCACAGATTATGGCTACACCTTC.

The sample holds a few counts of this clone. The J gene is TRBJ1-2, the V gene TRBV6-5; unclear D gene. Germline assignment: CDR1 MNHEY and CDR2 SVGAGI. Trimming removed 3 bases from V and 1 base from J, with 9 bases in between. CDR3 length equals 14 residues. CDR3 bases: TGTGCCAGCAGTTATGGGCGATATAACTATGGCTACACCTTC. Translating gives CASSYGRYNYGYTF.

In this sample, this clone turned up a few times. The rearrangement links TRBV4-1 to TRBJ2-3; TRBD1 matches 7 bases. Germline values: CDR1 MGHRA, CDR2 YSYEKL. Trimming cost V 0 bases and J 4 bases; bases outside gene matches: 4. The CDR3 consists of 15 residues. CDR3 nucleotides: TGCGCCAGCAGCCAAGACAACAGGGGTGCAGATACGCAGTATTTT. It codes for CASSQDNRGADTQYF.

This clone was detected only a few times. This chain joins TRBV5-1 and TRBJ2-7; 7 nucleotides line up with TRBD1. This CDR3 has 11 residues. Germline V gene lookup returns CDR1 SGHRS and CDR2 YFSETQ. The junction had 2 bases not matched to a gene; V was cut back by 5 bases and J by 6 bases. This CDR3 is CASSRDSEQYF. CDR3 nucleotides: TGCGCCAGCAGTAGGGACAGCGAGCAGTACTTC.

The chain links TRBV3-1 (or the pseudogene TRBV3-2) to TRBJ2-5, with 15 bases identical to TRBD2. The V gene's germline CDR1 is LGHDT and CDR2 YNNKEL (reference sequence). The CDR3 contains 17 residues. V lost 4 bases and J lost 5; bases outside the gene matches: 8. The CDR3 nucleotides are TGTGCCAGCAGCCCAGGACTAGCGGGGGGGGCTCGGGAGACCCAGTACTTC. Translated, it gives CASSPGLAGGARETQYF.

V is TRBV14 and J is TRBJ2-1, with D unresolved. The CDR3 spans 11 residues. The V and J ends lost 11 bases and 8 bases respectively, with 13 bases between them. Per the germline V gene, CDR1 is SGHDN and CDR2 is FVKESK. In DNA form, the CDR3 reads TGTGCCTCTTCCACTCTCTATGAGCAGTTCTTC. Translation gives CASSTLYEQFF.

This clone has only a few counts. The V gene is TRBV2, the J gene TRBJ2-7, with D possibly being TRBD2 (6 bases). Trimming stripped 6 bases from V and 7 bases from J, with 19 bases between. CDR1 is SNHLY, CDR2 FYNNEI, per germline. This CDR3 is built from 14 residues. CDR3 region: CASRGGGGSQEQYF. Here the CDR3 DNA reads TGTGCCAGCAGGGGGGGAGGTGGCAGCCAAGAGCAGTACTTC. Drawing the rest from reference TRBV2 and TRBJ2-7, the complete variable domain is EPEVTQTPSHQVTQMGQEVILRCVPISNHLYFYWYRQILGQKVEFLVSFYNNEISEKSEIFDDQFSVERPDGSNFTLKIRSTKLEDSAMYFCASRGGGGSQEQYFGPGTRLTVT.

This clone was picked up a small number of times. The chain recombines TRBV4-3 with TRBJ1-2; TRBD1 might be the D (5 bases). This CDR3 spans 15 amino acids. Germline V lookup: CDR1 LGHNA, CDR2 YSLEER. V gave up 0 bases and J gave up 7 bases, with 15 bases separating them. This CDR3 reads CASSQDWVGGSGYTF. CDR3 nucleotides: TGCGCCAGCAGCCAAGATTGGGTGGGGGGAAGTGGCTACACCTTC.